The rows below give T cell receptor beta chains drawn from one sample of a study of OX40 agonist ivuxolimab in advanced cancers. The repertoire was sequenced with immunoSEQ multiplex PCR; TCRdb's copy has only in-frame clones and lacks some. The sample consists of 84,000 or so clones, roughly 82% of them appearing once. The sequencing used CD4+ or CD8+ T cells sorted from blood, collected in a trial of the OX40 agonist ivuxolimab. The receptor set was obtained from an adult with an advanced solid tumor such as melanoma, head and neck, liver or kidney cancer. Both conserved end residues are part of each CDR3. The order of the fields is J gene, V gene, D gene, clone size, CDR3 DNA, CDR3 protein. A D gene is named only where the DNA matches it firmly. Size tells how often a clone was seen (once, few, many) or the class of an expanded clone, and some rows leave it out.

>TRBJ2-2|TRBV7-2|TRBD1|NA
TGTGCCAGCAGCCGGGACAGGGGAACCGGGGAGCTGTTTTTT
CASSRDRGTGELFF
>TRBJ2-5|TRBV7-9|TRBD2|NA
TGTGCCAGCAGCTATGGAGCGGGGGAGCAAGAGACCCAGTACTTC
CASSYGAGEQETQYF
>TRBJ1-4|TRBV4-3|TRBD1|NA
TGCGCCAGCAGCCAAGTTCGTCAGGACAGGACCGAAAAACTGTTTTTT
CASSQVRQDRTEKLFF
>TRBJ2-5|TRBV7-2|TRBD2|few
TGTGCCAGCAGCGTTAACAGCGGGGAAGAGACCCAGTACTTC
CASSVNSGEETQYF
>TRBJ2-7|TRBV12-5|NA|NA
TGTGCTAGTGGTTTGGGACAGCTTGCCTACGAGCAGTACTTC
CASGLGQLAYEQYF
>TRBJ2-7|TRBV7-9|TRBD1|NA
TGTGCCAGCAGCTTATACGGACAGGGGGCCTACGAGCAGTACTTC
CASSLYGQGAYEQYF
>TRBJ2-3|TRBV4-3|NA|NA
TGCGCCAGCAGCCAGACCCTTACTAGCTGGAATACGCAGTATTTT
CASSQTLTSWNTQYF
>TRBJ1-1|TRBV6-6|NA|NA
TGTGCCAGCAGTTCGGGAAGATTGAACACTGAAGCTTTCTTT
CASSSGRLNTEAFF
>TRBJ2-3|TRBV6-5|TRBD2|NA
TGTGCCAGCGGTAATAGCGGGGGTACGCAGTATTTT
CASGNSGGTQYF
>TRBJ2-7|TRBV7-2|NA|NA
TGTGCCAGCAGCTTAGTAGGCGGGAAATACGAGCAGTACTTC
CASSLVGGKYEQYF
>TRBJ2-5|TRBV7-2|NA|NA
TGTGCCAGCAGCTTAGCGCTCGGGGTAGGAGAGACCCAGTACTTC
CASSLALGVGETQYF
>TRBJ2-5|TRBV28|NA|NA
TGTGCCAGCAGACGGGGGTACCAAGAGACCCAGTACTTC
CASRRGYQETQYF
>TRBJ2-4|TRBV19|NA|NA
TGTGCCAGTAGTAAGCGAGAAGCCAAAAACATTCAGTACTTC
CASSKREAKNIQYF
>TRBJ2-2|TRBV10-3|NA|few
TGTGCCATCAGTGAGGCGGACCGAGGGACCGGGGAGCTGTTTTTT
CAISEADRGTGELFF
>TRBJ1-2|TRBV19|NA|NA
TGTGCCAGTAAGTCAACAGGGATCTCTAACTATGGCTACACCTTC
CASKSTGISNYGYTF
>TRBJ1-5|TRBV27|NA|NA
TGTGCCAGCACCTCCCGAAGGGGTGGCCAGCCCCAGCATTTT
CASTSRRGGQPQHF
>TRBJ1-5|TRBV19|NA|NA
TGTGCCAGTAGTTCCGGGGGAAACAATCAGCCCCAGCATTTT
CASSSGGNNQPQHF
>TRBJ2-2|TRBV29-1|TRBD1|few
TGCAGCGTAACGGGACAGTCCACCGGGGAGCTGTTTTTT
CSVTGQSTGELFF
>TRBJ1-2|TRBV29-1|TRBD1|once
TGCAGCGTCGAAGGACAGGACTATGGCTACACCTTC
CSVEGQDYGYTF
>TRBJ1-2|TRBV27|TRBD1|NA
TGTGCCAGCAGTTCTATCCTGGGACAGGGACGAGAAGGGTATGGCTACACCTTC
CASSSILGQGREGYGYTF
>TRBJ1-1|TRBV19|NA|NA
TGTGCCAGTGGGGGGCGGAGAGCTGAAGCTTTCTTT
CASGGRRAEAFF
>TRBJ1-1|TRBV5-1|NA|NA
TGCGCCAGCAGCTTAACAGGGTGGGGATCTGAAGCTTTCTTT
CASSLTGWGSEAFF
>TRBJ2-5|TRBV11-2|NA|NA
TGTGCCAGCAGCTTACAGTACCAAGAGACCCAGTACTTC
CASSLQYQETQYF
>TRBJ1-4|TRBV29-1|NA|NA
TGCAGCGTATCGCCGGGACACCGGGATGAAAAACTGTTTTTT
CSVSPGHRDEKLFF
>TRBJ2-1|TRBV7-2|TRBD2|NA
TGTGCCAGCAGCTTAAGAGCGGGGGGCTCCTACAATGAGCAGTTCTTC
CASSLRAGGSYNEQFF
>TRBJ2-3|TRBV27|NA|NA
TGTGCCAGCAGGAGGGCAGGGATCACAGATACGCAGTATTTT
CASRRAGITDTQYF
>TRBJ2-3|TRBV5-6|TRBD2|NA
TGTGCCAGCAGCCCGCTAGCGGGGACGCGAGATACGCAGTATTTT
CASSPLAGTRDTQYF
>TRBJ1-1|TRBV9|TRBD1|once
TGTGCCAGCAGCCCCCGAGGGACAGAGATCACTGAAGCTTTCTTT
CASSPRGTEITEAFF
>TRBJ2-5|TRBV15|NA|NA
TGTGCCACCAGCAGAGATCGCGGATCTGGCGAGACCCAGTACTTC
CATSRDRGSGETQYF
>TRBJ2-2|TRBV11-2|TRBD1|NA
TGTGCCAGCAGCGGCAGGGACAGGGTGACCGGGGAGCTGTTTTTT
CASSGRDRVTGELFF
>TRBJ2-5|TRBV6-1|NA|NA
TGTGCCAGCAGCCTACCGACAGACCAAGAGACCCAGTACTTC
CASSLPTDQETQYF
>TRBJ2-5|TRBV28|TRBD2|NA
TGTGCCAGCAGTTTTTTAGCGGGGGCCCAGAAAGAGACCCAGTACTTC
CASSFLAGAQKETQYF
>TRBJ2-3|TRBV18|TRBD2|NA
TGTGCCAGCTCGCTCACGCTACTAGCGGGGGGGAAAGGCACAGATACGCAGTATTTT
CASSLTLLAGGKGTDTQYF
>TRBJ1-2|TRBV28|NA|NA
TGTGCCAGCAGTCCACCAAACAGGGTCTATGGCTACACCTTC
CASSPPNRVYGYTF
>TRBJ2-1|TRBV11-3|NA|NA
TGTGCCAGCAGCCTCGGGGCAGGGACAAATGAGCAGTTCTTC
CASSLGAGTNEQFF
>TRBJ1-4|TRBV28|NA|NA
TGTGCCAGCAGTTTGGGGGAAAAACTGTTTTTT
CASSLGEKLFF
>TRBJ1-1|TRBV27|TRBD1|NA
TGTGCCAGCAGGACAGGGATGAACACTGAAGCTTTCTTT
CASRTGMNTEAFF
>TRBJ1-1|TRBV6-5|TRBD1|few
TGTGCCACCGAGGACAGGGGAAGTTTGAACACTGAAGCTTTCTTT
CATEDRGSLNTEAFF
>TRBJ2-1|TRBV7-3|TRBD2|NA
TGTGCCAGCAGCCCCGGCGGGGGTAGCGGGGGGTACAATGAGCAGTTCTTC
CASSPGGGSGGYNEQFF
>TRBJ1-1|TRBV5-4|NA|NA
TGTGCCAGCAGCTCTCCGGGATTCACAAGGCGGGCTTTCTTT
CASSSPGFTRRAFF
>TRBJ1-2|TRBV7-8|NA|NA
TGTGCCAGCAGCTCAACAGGGACCTATGGCTACACCTTC
CASSSTGTYGYTF
>TRBJ1-2|TRBV6-5|NA|many
TGTGCCAGCAGTTACTCGGGGGAACGTGGCTACACCTTC
CASSYSGERGYTF
>TRBJ2-2|TRBV7-2|NA|NA
TGTGCCAGCAGCTTAGGACAGGGAGGCACCGGGGAGCTGTTTTTT
CASSLGQGGTGELFF
>TRBJ1-6|TRBV2|NA|few
TGTGCCAGCAGTGAAGCCCGAATTACAGGGAATTCACCCCTCCACTTT
CASSEARITGNSPLHF
>TRBJ1-2|TRBV2|NA|NA
TGTGCCAGCAGTGATAGCAGAAACTATGGCTACACCTTC
CASSDSRNYGYTF
>TRBJ1-5|TRBV7-2|TRBD1|NA
TGTGCCAGCAGCCGGACAGGGAATCAGCCCCAGCATTTT
CASSRTGNQPQHF
>TRBJ1-5|TRBV6-1|NA|NA
TGTGCCAGCAACCAGAATTACTACAATCAGCCCCAGCATTTT
CASNQNYYNQPQHF
>TRBJ2-7|TRBV12-1|NA|NA
TGTGCCAGCAGCTTTTATCTTCGGTCCTCCGCCTACGAGCAGTACTTC
CASSFYLRSSAYEQYF
>TRBJ1-5|TRBV27|TRBD1|NA
TGTGCCAGCAGTACTCCAGGGGGTAATCAGCCCCAGCATTTT
CASSTPGGNQPQHF
>TRBJ2-3|TRBV11-1|TRBD2|NA
TGTGCCAGCAGCTTAACGGCGGGGGGAAGCACAGATACGCAGTATTTT
CASSLTAGGSTDTQYF
>TRBJ2-7|TRBV10-2|NA|NA
TGCGCCACCATGACTAGCAGGGGAGTAAGGGAGCAGTACTTC
CATMTSRGVREQYF
>TRBJ1-6|TRBV7-2|NA|NA
TGTGCCAGCAGCTTTTTAAGCTCACCCCTCCACTTT
CASSFLSSPLHF